These 16 T cell receptor beta chains were sequenced from one sample in a study of human T cells and chemical hapten exposure (dated by TCRdb to about 2021). The library was obtained by RACE. The instrument given in TCRdb is NextSeq 500. TCRdb trimmed the raw reads at Q25, called clones with MiXCR and kept productive beta chains. Rows matching on CDR3 protein sequence are summarized as one entry with the most common DNA and genes. In all, the sample holds roughly 54,000 distinct CDR3 sequences, and about a tenth of those were seen once. Approximately 1.6% of the sample belongs to the ten largest clones. This sample's time point label indicates: patch test 2, 6 weeks after DPC sensitization. What this sample's treatment or condition label stands for: therapeutic diphenylcyclopropenone sensitization with weekly scalp DPC. The material sequenced was whole blood, taken in connection with sensitization to the hapten diphenylcyclopropenone (DPC). These receptors came from a woman between 50 and 59 years old with alopecia areata. Some clones in this sample may be carry-over from other donors' samples.

Ten or more counts support this clonotype. Here the CDR3 DNA reads TGTGCCAGCAGTTTACCCCCGGGAGCCGCGAACACCGGGGAGCTGTTTTTT. As protein: CASSLPPGAANTGELFF. The chain carries TRBV28 and TRBJ2-2; TRBD2 is a possible D gene (6 bases). Trimming left V 2 bases short and J 0 bases short, with 13 bases between. The germline gives CDR1 MDHEN, CDR2 SYDVKM. The CDR3 spans 17 residues.

V usage is TRBV6-2 or TRBV6-3 and J usage is TRBJ2-1; D is unresolved. V was cut by 6 bases and J by 2 bases, with 5 bases left in between. CDR1 and CDR2 from the germline V gene are MNHEY and SVGEGT. The length of the CDR3 is 12 residues. The CDR3 region is CASSNPYNEQFF. CDR3 DNA sequence: TGTGCCAGCAGCAACCCCTACAATGAGCAGTTCTTC.

The chain recombines TRBV7-2 with TRBJ2-2; D ambiguous. From germline, CDR1 is SGHTA and CDR2 FQGNSA. Deletions cut 5 bases from V and 0 bases from J, with 7 bases between. This CDR3 spans 14 amino acids. This CDR3 reads CASSLHSNTGELFF. In nucleotides, the CDR3 is TGTGCCAGCAGCCTGCATTCGAACACCGGGGAGCTGTTTTTT. The complete variable domain, with remaining parts taken from reference TRBV7-2 and TRBJ2-2, reads GAGVSQSPSNKVTEKGKDVELRCDPISGHTALYWYRQSLGQGLEFLIYFQGNSAPDKSGLPSDRFSAERTGGSVSTLTIQRTQQEDSAVYLCASSLHSNTGELFFGEGSRLTVL.

This clonotype appeared many times. This sequence joins TRBV12-3 or TRBV12-4 and TRBJ1-4; D is perhaps TRBD1 (5 bases). This CDR3 region has 16 residues. V lost 5 bases and J lost 4, with 17 bases in between. CDR3 DNA: TGTGCCAGCAGTCCCGGGGGTGAAGCGAGTAATGAAAAACTGTTTTTT. As protein: CASSPGGEASNEKLFF.

This chain uses TRBV7-6 with TRBJ1-1, with D unclear. Germline loops: CDR1 SGHVS, CDR2 FNYEAQ. V lost 4 bases, J lost 0 bases, and 6 bases lay in between. This CDR3 region has 13 residues. For the CDR3, the DNA is TGTGCCAGCAGCTCCTCCATGAACACTGAAGCTTTCTTT. Amino acids: CASSSSMNTEAFF.

This sequence joins TRBV7-6 and TRBJ2-2; D is uncertain. Germline CDR1 is SGHVS and CDR2 is FNYEAQ. This CDR3 has 14 residues. The V and J ends lost 5 bases and 0 bases respectively, with 7 bases between them. The CDR3 DNA sequence: TGTGCCAGCAGCAAAGGACCGAACACCGGGGAGCTGTTTTTT. This encodes CASSKGPNTGELFF.

This clonotype appeared a few times. The chain carries TRBV19 and TRBJ2-3; D gene uncertain. The CDR3 runs to 12 residues. From germline, CDR1 is LNHDA and CDR2 SQIVND (reference sequence). Trimming shortened V by 7 bases and J by 3 bases, and 8 bases separated the two germline ends. CDR3 sequence: CASTGRTDTQYF. In DNA, the CDR3 is TGTGCCAGTACCGGTAGGACAGATACGCAGTATTTT.

This clonotype turned up a few times. V usage is TRBV28 and J usage is TRBJ2-3; perhaps TRBD2 as D (6 bases). The CDR3 loop spans 17 amino acids. V was pared by 3 bases and J by 2 bases, with 18 bases between. Looked up from germline, CDR1 is MDHEN and CDR2 is SYDVKM. This CDR3 is CASSLPQGSGYTDTQYF. In DNA form, the CDR3 reads TGTGCCAGCAGTTTGCCCCAAGGTAGCGGCTACACAGATACGCAGTATTTT.

This chain links TRBV7-9 with TRBJ2-6; D is ambiguous. The V end was cut by 6 bases, the J end by 0 bases, with 9 bases between. CDR1 SEHNR and CDR2 FQNEAQ come from the germline V gene (reference sequence). The CDR3 has 15 residues. This CDR3 is CASSLVPSGANVLTF. The CDR3, as DNA: TGTGCCAGCAGTCTCGTCCCCTCTGGGGCCAACGTCCTGACTTTC.

The chain uses TRBV7-2 and TRBJ2-1; D perhaps matches TRBD2 (5 bases). CDR1 and CDR2 from the germline V gene are SGHTA and FQGNSA. Trimming shortened V by 7 bases and J by 0 bases, and 10 bases separated the two germline ends. The CDR3 spans 14 residues. Here the CDR3 reads CASTEANSYNEQFF. The CDR3 nucleotides read TGTGCCAGCACGGAGGCCAACTCCTACAATGAGCAGTTCTTC.

This clonotype has just a few counts. J is TRBJ1-1 and V is TRBV6-2 or TRBV6-3; D remains ambiguous. Germline V gives CDR1 MNHEY, CDR2 SVGEGT. V shed 3 bases and J shed 0 bases, with 5 bases lying between them. CDR3 length: 13 residues. CDR3 loop: CASSYAVNTEAFF. CDR3 coding DNA: TGTGCCAGCAGTTATGCGGTGAACACTGAAGCTTTCTTT.

This clonotype was seen more than once but under ten times. This chain links TRBV7-8 with TRBJ2-3; D is tentatively TRBD1 or TRBD2 (5 bases each). The CDR3 extends over 16 amino acids. Trimming removed 6 bases at V and 4 bases at J, with 20 bases between. Germline-derived CDR1 and CDR2 are SGHVS and FQNEAQ. CDR3 sequence (DNA): TGTGCCAGCAGGTTACCCGGGGCTCGCTTGCCAGATACGCAGTATTTT. It is translated as CASRLPGARLPDTQYF.

Ten or more counts support this clonotype. The chain links TRBV28 to TRBJ1-5; D uncertain. CDR1 is MDHEN, CDR2 SYDVKM, per germline. V was cut by 2 bases and J by 0 bases, with 11 bases left in between. The CDR3 contains 16 residues. CDR3 sequence reads: CASSLLPNYSNQPQHF. In DNA, the CDR3 is TGTGCCAGCAGTTTACTCCCCAATTATAGCAATCAGCCCCAGCATTTT.

Many counts were recorded for this clonotype. J is TRBJ1-1 and V is TRBV11-2; 12 bases match TRBD1. Germline lookup yields CDR1 SGHAT and CDR2 FQNNGV. V trimming: 2 bases; J trimming: 5 bases; junction bases outside the gene matches: 6. The CDR3 has 16 residues. CDR3 DNA sequence: TGTGCCAGCAGCTTACCCGGGACAGGGGGCAGGACTGAAGCTTTCTTT. This translates into CASSLPGTGGRTEAFF.

This chain links TRBV29-1 with TRBJ2-6; D unresolved. Germline V lookup: CDR1 SQVTM, CDR2 ANQGSEA. The CDR3 spans 13 residues. Trimming took off 5 bases at V and 2 bases at J, with 7 bases between the two ends. The CDR3 sequence: CSVLSPGANVLTF. The CDR3 DNA follows: TGCAGCGTTTTATCCCCTGGGGCCAACGTCCTGACTTTC.

Many counts were recorded for this clonotype. This chain links TRBV11-2 with TRBJ2-1, with TRBD2 matching 7 bases. There are 16 residues in the CDR3. Germline V gene sequence: CDR1 SGHAT, CDR2 FQNNGV. The V and J ends lost 5 bases and 4 bases, in that order; junction bases with no gene match: 11. The CDR3 here is CASSTILAPTYNEQFF. The CDR3 DNA sequence: TGTGCCAGCAGCACCATACTAGCGCCTACATACAATGAGCAGTTCTTC.